These 32 T cell receptor beta chains were sequenced from one sample in a study of T cells in Graves' hyperthyroidism and ophthalmopathy. Researchers amplified the TCR beta CDR3 regions from RNA transcripts. First-round RT-PCR of the TCR CDR3 relied on the HTBI primer set. TCRdb recomputed calls from the multiplex PCR reads with MiXCR, one row per CDR3 protein. The sample records 700,000 or so distinct CDR3 sequences, about 14% being singletons. Sequencing was carried out using blood. Receptors were obtained from a woman between 45 and 65 years old with Graves' ophthalmopathy.

This clonotype was counted many times. The chain recombines TRBV5-6 with TRBJ2-7; D is uncertain. Between the trimmed V and J ends, which lost 2 bases and 6 bases, there was a span of 9 bases. CDR3 length equals 12 residues. The germline V gene has CDR1 SGHDT and CDR2 YYEEEE. DNA for the CDR3: TGTGCCAGCAGCTTTGAGCGTAGCGAGCAGTACTTC. Translating gives CASSFERSEQYF.

In its sample, this clonotype was seen a few times. The gene calls are TRBV6-5 and TRBJ1-1, with 7 bases fitting TRBD1. CDR3 size: 15 residues. Germline V gene data show CDR1 as MNHEY and CDR2 as SVGAGI. J was trimmed by 5 bases and V by 8 bases; bases with no gene match: 14. CDR3 bases: TGTGCCAGCCTCCAGGGGGGCGCTTGGTGGACTGAAGCTTTCTTT. This encodes CASLQGGAWWTEAFF.

In this sample, this clonotype turned up once. With a much larger clone just one base away, this may be a read error. This sequence joins TRBV5-1 and TRBJ1-5; 7 bases map to TRBD1. CDR1 and CDR2 (germline): SGHRS, YFSETQ. The CDR3 is made up of 14 amino acids. The CDR3 DNA reads as TGCGCCGGCAGCTGGACAGGTTTACAACAGCCCCAGCATTTT. This gives the protein CAGSWTGLQQPQHF.

The V call is TRBV14, the J call TRBJ2-5, with TRBD2 matching over 8 bases. Germline-derived CDR1 and CDR2 are SGHDN and FVKESK. The V gene end was trimmed by 1 base and the J gene end by 5 bases; junction bases not matched to a gene: 6. The CDR3 is 15 residues long. This chain's CDR3 is CASSQVSGGGETQYF. The CDR3 nucleotides are TGTGCCAGCAGCCAAGTGAGCGGGGGTGGTGAGACCCAGTACTTC.

This clonotype was detected many times. In DNA form, the CDR3 reads TGCAGTGCCGCTAGGACTAGCGGGAGGGAGACCCAGTACTTC. Its translation is CSAARTSGRETQYF. The gene calls are TRBV20-1 and TRBJ2-5; TRBD2 matches 14 bases. With 6 bases clipped from V and 5 bases from J, the junction kept 5 bases outside the gene matches. The CDR3 has 14 residues. Germline V gene lookup returns CDR1 DFQATT and CDR2 SNEGSKA (reference sequence).

Ten or more counts support this clonotype. The rearrangement links TRBV6-1 to TRBJ2-7; TRBD2 aligns across 12 bases. This CDR3 is 18 amino acids long. Germline assignment: CDR1 MNHNS and CDR2 SASEGT. The J segment lost 2 bases and the V segment lost 8 bases, leaving 16 bases of the junction unmatched. The chain's CDR3 is CASSEDRGLAGGPYEQYF. The CDR3, as DNA: TGTGCCAGCTCTGAGGACAGGGGTCTAGCGGGAGGGCCCTACGAGCAGTACTTC.

This clonotype was picked up many times. The chain carries TRBV12-3 or TRBV12-4 and TRBJ2-3; 10 nucleotides align to TRBD2. The V segment lost 6 bases and the J segment 5 bases; nucleotides outside the gene matches: 8. This CDR3 is built from 15 residues. CDR3 nucleotide sequence: TGTGCCAGCAGGCTAGCGGGAGTTGAGGGAGATACGCAGTATTTT. Its translation is CASRLAGVEGDTQYF.

This clonotype was detected only a few times. The chain is built from TRBV7-9 and TRBJ1-1, with D hard to call. Trimming stripped 0 bases from V and 4 bases from J, with 18 bases between. The CDR3 totals 17 residues. Germline assignment: CDR1 SEHNR and CDR2 FQNEAQ (reference sequence). The CDR3 protein is CASSLAKVGITGTEAFF. The CDR3 coding sequence is TGTGCCAGCAGCTTAGCCAAGGTAGGCATAACCGGCACTGAAGCTTTCTTT.

The chain carries TRBV7-2 and TRBJ2-5; 9 bases are shared with TRBD1. The CDR3 spans 14 residues. With V trimmed by 6 bases and J by 5 bases, 7 bases remained unmatched. In germline, CDR1 is SGHTA, CDR2 FQGNSA. The CDR3 spells CASRPNRGHETQYF. In nucleotides, the CDR3 is TGTGCCAGCAGGCCCAACAGGGGGCATGAGACCCAGTACTTC.

This clonotype was seen a handful of times. The genes are TRBV7-3 and TRBJ1-6, with D possibly TRBD1 on 6 matching bases. V lost 1 base and J 0 bases, leaving 7 bases between the germline ends. CDR1 is SGHTA, CDR2 FQGTGA, per germline. This CDR3 contains 16 residues. The CDR3 spells CASSLRGHSYNSPLHF. The CDR3 DNA follows: TGTGCCAGCAGCTTAAGGGGGCACTCCTATAATTCACCCCTCCACTTT.

This clonotype was seen at least ten times. This chain links TRBV5-1 with TRBJ2-7, with TRBD2 matching 8 bases. Unmatched junction bases numbered 5, after V lost 3 bases and J lost 3 bases. The CDR3 extends over 14 amino acids. The germline V gene has CDR1 SGHRS and CDR2 YFSETQ. The CDR3 reads CASSSLAGSYEQYF. For the CDR3, the DNA is TGCGCCAGCAGCTCATTAGCGGGAAGCTACGAGCAGTACTTC.

This clonotype was found a few times. The chain has TRBV9 and TRBJ1-6; no definite D call. CDR3 size: 15 residues. Per the germline V gene, CDR1 is SGDLS and CDR2 is YYNGEE. Trimming cost V 2 bases and J 0 bases, with 6 bases left between them. CDR3: CASSVSDSYNSPLHF. The DNA of the CDR3 is TGTGCCAGCAGCGTCTCCGACTCCTATAATTCACCCCTCCACTTT. Full variable domain (outside the CDR3, taken from reference TRBV9 and TRBJ1-6): DSGVTQTPKHLITATGQRVTLRCSPRSGDLSVYWYQQSLDQGLQFLIQYYNGEERAKGNILERFSAQQFPDLHSELNLSSLELGDSALYFCASSVSDSYNSPLHFGNGTRLTVT.

The chain couples TRBV9 to TRBJ1-1, with D unclear. This CDR3 region has 14 residues. Germline V lookup: CDR1 SGDLS, CDR2 YYNGEE. Trimming removed 4 bases from V and 4 bases from J, with 14 bases in between. CDR3 nucleotide sequence: TGTGCCAGCAGCCCCGGCGGACGGATCACTGAAGCTTTCTTT. Translating it yields CASSPGGRITEAFF.

The gene calls are TRBV28 and TRBJ1-5, with TRBD1 matching 12 bases. The V segment lost 5 bases and the J segment 0 bases; nucleotides outside the gene matches: 14. This CDR3 has 20 amino acids. Germline CDR1 MDHEN, CDR2 SYDVKM. The CDR3: CASSPRPGTGGQYSNQPQHF. CDR3 sequence (DNA): TGTGCCAGCAGTCCCCGCCCCGGGACAGGGGGCCAATATAGCAATCAGCCCCAGCATTTT.

This clonotype was counted at least ten times. V is TRBV6-2 or TRBV6-3 and J is TRBJ1-1; D is perhaps TRBD1 (5 bases). Germline assignment: CDR1 MNHEY and CDR2 SVGEGT. V gave up 0 bases and J gave up 5 bases, with 7 bases separating them. The CDR3 loop spans 13 amino acids. CDR3 protein: CASSYSGGTEAFF. The CDR3 DNA reads as TGTGCCAGCAGTTACTCGGGGGGAACTGAAGCTTTCTTT.

There are many counts of this clonotype. V gene TRBV28 combines with J gene TRBJ1-1; no firm D call. The length of the CDR3 is 15 residues. CDR1 MDHEN and CDR2 SYDVKM come from the germline V gene. V was trimmed by 3 bases and J by 0 bases, leaving 11 bases between them. The CDR3 DNA follows: TGTGCCAGCAGTTTTTACGGGAGCCTGAACACTGAAGCTTTCTTT. Its translation is CASSFYGSLNTEAFF.

V and J are TRBV24-1 and TRBJ1-3, with D unresolved. The V end was cut by 3 bases, the J end by 0 bases, with 5 bases between. This CDR3 is 14 amino acids long. CDR1 is KGHDR, CDR2 SFDVKD, per germline. CDR3 protein: CATSDGYSGNTIYF. Here the CDR3 DNA reads TGTGCCACCAGTGATGGATACTCTGGAAACACCATATATTTT.

This clonotype turned up a few times. The CDR3 spells CASSPRGQGKNIQYF. In nucleotides, the CDR3 is TGTGCCAGCAGTCCCAGGGGACAGGGCAAAAACATTCAGTACTTC. The chain is built from TRBV6-1 and TRBJ2-4; 9 nucleotides match TRBD1. V trimming: 5 bases; J trimming: 3 bases; junction bases outside the gene matches: 5. This CDR3 has 15 amino acids. Germline assignment: CDR1 MNHNS and CDR2 SASEGT.

This clonotype was seen a single time. The chain is built from TRBV19 and TRBJ2-7; D is unclear. Germline lookup yields CDR1 LNHDA and CDR2 SQIVND (reference sequence). The CDR3 runs 13 residues. V was clipped by 6 bases and J by 3 bases, with 12 bases between them. The CDR3 here is CASRQSDFYEQYF. As DNA, the CDR3 is TGTGCCAGTAGGCAAAGCGATTTCTACGAGCAGTACTTC.

This clonotype was picked up many times. This sequence joins TRBV24-1 and TRBJ2-1; 10 bases line up with TRBD1. Trimming at V came to 6 bases and at J to 5 bases, leaving 3 bases not matched to a gene. Germline lookup yields CDR1 KGHDR and CDR2 SFDVKD. The CDR3 spans 14 residues. The CDR3 nucleotides read TGTGCCACCAGTCCGGGACAGGGGAACAATGAGCAGTTCTTC. It encodes CATSPGQGNNEQFF.

The chain is built from TRBV7-2 and TRBJ2-4; 8 bases map to TRBD1. This CDR3 has 18 amino acids. V gave up 8 bases and J gave up 1 base; unmatched junction bases: 16. Germline CDR1 reads SGHTA; CDR2 reads FQGNSA. DNA of the CDR3: TGTGCCAGCTGTCGAGGCAGGGGGCCAGACCCGGCCAAAAACATTCAGTACTTC. This encodes CASCRGRGPDPAKNIQYF.

This clonotype has a handful of counts. This rearrangement joins TRBV18 to TRBJ2-7; D gene unclear. With 8 bases removed from V and 5 bases from J, the gap between germline ends came to 10 bases. This CDR3 region has 11 residues. The germline V gene has CDR1 KGHSH and CDR2 LQKENI. CDR3 protein: CASTSGHEQYF. CDR3 DNA sequence: TGTGCCAGCACCAGTGGTCACGAGCAGTACTTC.

At least ten counts were recorded for this clonotype. The rearrangement joins TRBV12-3 or TRBV12-4 to TRBJ2-7, with 9 bases aligning to TRBD1. The V segment lost 5 bases and the J segment 2 bases; nucleotides outside the gene matches: 7. This CDR3 has 15 amino acids. The CDR3 sequence: CASSAGTGPAYEQYF. The CDR3 DNA reads as TGTGCCAGCAGTGCCGGGACAGGGCCAGCCTACGAGCAGTACTTC.

This chain uses TRBV28 with TRBJ1-5; D might be TRBD1 (5 bases). The CDR3 totals 15 residues. CDR1 MDHEN and CDR2 SYDVKM come from the germline V gene. Trimming shortened V by 3 bases and J by 5 bases, and 14 bases separated the two germline ends. CDR3 sequence (DNA): TGTGCCAGCAGTTTCAAGTCCCGGGGGGATCAGCCCCAGCATTTT. Amino acid sequence: CASSFKSRGDQPQHF.

This clonotype was picked up many times. The gene calls are TRBV27 and TRBJ1-1; no clear D. This CDR3 region has 13 residues. V was trimmed by 6 bases and J by 2 bases, leaving 10 bases between them. Germline CDR1 reads MNHEY; CDR2 reads SMNVEV (reference sequence). CDR3 residues: CASRLADNTEAFF. As DNA, the CDR3 is TGTGCCAGCAGGTTGGCGGATAACACTGAAGCTTTCTTT.

This clonotype was picked up a small number of times. V and J are TRBV5-1 and TRBJ2-5; 8 bases fit TRBD1. The V gene's germline CDR1 is SGHRS and CDR2 YFSETQ. The CDR3 has 17 residues. After removal of 0 bases from V and 5 bases from J, the junction contained 12 bases not matched to a gene. The CDR3 DNA follows: TGCGCCAGCAGCTTGGTAATTGTCGGACAGGGACTGGAGACCCAGTACTTC. This encodes CASSLVIVGQGLETQYF.

This clonotype was counted between two and nine times. The rearrangement joins TRBV27 to TRBJ2-1; 9 positions match TRBD1. Germline V gene data show CDR1 as MNHEY and CDR2 as SMNVEV (reference sequence). CDR3 length: 15 residues. V lost 11 bases and J lost 6; bases outside the gene matches: 14. The CDR3 DNA reads as TGTGCCTCCGACCCGGGACAGGGTATGGTCAATGAGCAGTTCTTC. Protein product: CASDPGQGMVNEQFF.

In this sample, this clonotype turned up many times. The chain combines TRBV12-3 or TRBV12-4 with TRBJ2-7; 9 bases align to TRBD2. The CDR3 is made up of 13 amino acids. Trimming cost V 6 bases and J 6 bases; bases outside gene matches: 6. CDR3 protein: CASRPGTSREQYF. Written as DNA, the CDR3 is TGTGCCAGCAGACCCGGGACTAGCCGCGAGCAGTACTTC.

Ten or more counts support this clonotype. The J gene is TRBJ2-5, the V gene TRBV20-1, with D uncertain. Germline CDR1 reads DFQATT; CDR2 reads SNEGSKA (reference sequence). CDR3 length: 12 residues. The ends were cut back, 1 base at V and 5 bases at J, with 8 bases in the middle. CDR3 sequence reads: CSARVLGETQYF. The CDR3 bases are TGCAGTGCTAGAGTCTTGGGGGAGACCCAGTACTTC.

This clonotype was observed a few times. This sequence joins TRBV7-2 and TRBJ2-6, with D unclear. The CDR3 sequence is 13 residues long. The ends were cut back, 9 bases at V and 1 base at J, with 7 bases in the middle. CDR1 SGHTA and CDR2 FQGNSA come from the germline V gene. CDR3 residues: CASHQSGANVLTF. The CDR3 DNA reads TGTGCCAGTCACCAATCTGGGGCCAACGTCCTGACTTTC.

This clonotype was counted many times. Here the CDR3 reads CASSARWVVRAYEQYF. The CDR3 DNA reads as TGTGCCAGCAGCGCCCGATGGGTAGTACGGGCCTACGAGCAGTACTTC. The V and J genes are TRBV3-1 and TRBJ2-7; no definite D call. Germline V gives CDR1 LGHDT, CDR2 YNNKEL (reference sequence). Trimming shortened V by 5 bases and J by 2 bases, and 19 bases separated the two germline ends. This CDR3 has 16 residues.

The rearrangement joins TRBV19 to TRBJ2-2; 11 bases match TRBD2. CDR3 length: 19 residues. V dropped 1 base and J dropped 4; count of bases not matched to a gene: 11. The germline V gene encodes CDR1 LNHDA and CDR2 SQIVND (reference sequence). CDR3 bases: TGTGCCAGTAGTATAGCTGGACTAGCGGGCATAAGGGGCACCGGGGAGCTGTTTTTT. Protein sequence: CASSIAGLAGIRGTGELFF.